These 2 T cell receptor beta chains originate from one sample sequenced in a study of T cells after yellow fever vaccination. TCRdb re-analysed the 5' RACE reads in MiXCR, keeping a single row per CDR3 protein. The data hold approximately 300,000 distinct CDR3 sequences, with roughly 6.8% observed a single time. The sequenced sample was PBMCs, obtained about 41 days after the first yellow fever vaccination. The source is a man younger than 35 who received the YFV17D yellow fever vaccine.

This sequence joins TRBV5-1 and TRBJ1-1; no clear D gene. The CDR3 runs to 11 residues. The germline V and J ends were trimmed by 0 bases and 12 bases, with 9 bases remaining between them. Germline V gives CDR1 SGHRS, CDR2 YFSETQ. The CDR3 loop is CASSLDVDTFF. In nucleotides, the CDR3 is TGCGCCAGCAGCTTGGACGTTGACACTTTCTTT.

The chain carries TRBV5-6 and TRBJ2-7; D remains unclear. Trimming left V 1 base short and J 1 base short, with 3 bases between. Germline V gives CDR1 SGHDT, CDR2 YYEEEE. The CDR3 consists of 12 residues. CDR3 DNA: TGTGCCAGCAGCTTGAGTTCCTACGAGCAGTACGTC. It translates to CASSLSSYEQYV.